This T cell receptor beta chain was sequenced in a study of blood T cell repertoires in COVID-19. Study-wide context: Samples came from the United States, Italy and Spain, spanning acute and convalescent COVID-19.

The table came from immunoSEQ multiplex PCR; TCRdb's copy has only in-frame clones and leaves some out. The sample shows some 320,000 clones, approximately 85% of them seen only once. Trimming took off 2 bases at V and 7 bases at J, with 14 bases between the two ends. CDR1 and CDR2 (germline): LNHDA, SQIVND (reference sequence). The CDR3 loop spans 14 amino acids. The chain employs TRBV19 and TRBJ1-2; D may be TRBD1 (5 bases). What was sequenced was peripheral blood. The sequence was obtained from a human donor in a cohort sampled during active COVID-19. This chain's CDR3 is CASSIKRGSIGYTF. In nucleotides, the CDR3 is TGTGCCAGTAGTATAAAACGGGGGAGTATTGGCTACACCTTC.